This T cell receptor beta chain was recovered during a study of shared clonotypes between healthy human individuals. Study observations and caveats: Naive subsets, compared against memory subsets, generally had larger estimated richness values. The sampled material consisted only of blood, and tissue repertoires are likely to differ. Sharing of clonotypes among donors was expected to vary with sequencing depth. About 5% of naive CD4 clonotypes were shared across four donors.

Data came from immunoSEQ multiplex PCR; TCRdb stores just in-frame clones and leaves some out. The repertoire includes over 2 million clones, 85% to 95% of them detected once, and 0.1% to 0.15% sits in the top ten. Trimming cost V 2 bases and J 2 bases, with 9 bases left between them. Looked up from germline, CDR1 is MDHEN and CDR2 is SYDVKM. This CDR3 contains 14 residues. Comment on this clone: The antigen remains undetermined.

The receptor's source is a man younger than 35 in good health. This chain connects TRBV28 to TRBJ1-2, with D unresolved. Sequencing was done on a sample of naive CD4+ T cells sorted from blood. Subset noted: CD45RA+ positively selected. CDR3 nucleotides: TGTGCCAGCAGTTTAGGGTTTAAGAACTATGGCTACACCTTC. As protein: CASSLGFKNYGYTF.